This T cell receptor beta chain came from a study of cytomegalovirus exposure and HLA in healthy donors. CDR1 is MRHNA, CDR2 SNTAGT, per germline. The CDR3 totals 15 residues. The junction had 10 bases not matched to a gene; V was cut back by 4 bases and J by 7 bases. This PCR relied on a set of 60 Vbeta primers and 13 Jbeta primers. TCRdb's table, derived via immunoSEQ multiplex PCR, lists solely in-frame clones and lacks some. The table shows under 200,000 clones, with roughly 75% occurring only once. Concerning this clone: The antigen is undetermined.

Study-wide findings and caveats: Compared with the roughly 700-donor mean, an Asian-associated ancestry cluster reportedly had fewer N-insertions, according to a later analysis.

This sequence was found in a male donor in good health and CMV-seronegative. What was sequenced was PBMCs. The V call is TRBV6-4, the J call TRBJ2-1; 7 bases match TRBD1. CDR3 residues: CASSAQGRLPNEQFF. Here the CDR3 DNA reads TGTGCCAGCAGTGCACAGGGGCGACTTCCGAATGAGCAGTTCTTC.